These T cell receptor beta chains were read from a single sample in a study of Ad26.COV2.S vaccination and SARS-CoV-2 variants. Using immunoSEQ multiplex PCR, the repertoire was profiled, and TCRdb retains in-frame clones only, with some absent. The data hold approximately 350,000 clones, with 80% to 90% observed a single time. Sequencing used peripheral blood, obtained in a trial of Ad26.COV2.S vaccine versus placebo. The receptors were sampled from a person between 18 and 65 years old who received the Ad26.COV2.S COVID-19 vaccine or a placebo. Each CDR3 is given with its conserved first and last residue. The D gene is left open where the match is weak.

V gene	J gene	D gene	CDR3 protein
TRBV9	TRBJ2-1	.	CASSPGGAYNEQFF
TRBV5-6	TRBJ1-5	TRBD1	CASRELQGPQTQHF
TRBV7-9	TRBJ2-7	.	CASSFGSSLYEQYF
TRBV7-2	TRBJ1-4	.	CASSLGSQLGELFF
TRBV18	TRBJ2-5	.	CASSPSSQETQYF
TRBV7-2	TRBJ1-2	.	CASSLVDPDNYGYTF
TRBV6-5	TRBJ1-2	TRBD1	CASTQGGYGYTF
TRBV3-1/TRBV3-2	TRBJ2-1	.	CASSQGSGLGEQFF
TRBV7-2	TRBJ2-5	.	CASSPMGLARETQYF
TRBV6-5	TRBJ1-2	TRBD1	CASSSPETGVYGYTF
TRBV5-1	TRBJ2-5	.	CASSLPEETQYF
TRBV11-3	TRBJ2-1	.	CASSFEGEQFF
TRBV6-4	TRBJ1-2	.	CAILRQDNRGYGYTF
TRBV6-5	TRBJ1-2	.	CASREAGGSGYTF
TRBV9	TRBJ1-5	.	CASSVQSGEGEPQHF
TRBV2	TRBJ2-3	.	CASGPGSFRDTQYF
TRBV6-5	TRBJ1-2	TRBD1	CASSTPGGTGYGYTF
TRBV11-3	TRBJ2-5	.	CASSSGGRETQYF
TRBV12-2	TRBJ2-5	.	CASRGETAQETQYF
TRBV7-2	TRBJ1-1	.	CASSLAGVHTEAFF
TRBV7-3	TRBJ2-1	.	CASSSRAWGDNEQFF
TRBV27	TRBJ1-1	.	CASSFSWRGTEAFF
TRBV7-2	TRBJ1-1	TRBD1	CASSPGTGGAWTEAFF
TRBV11-2	TRBJ2-1	TRBD2	CASSLGPGGAYNEQFF
TRBV20-1	TRBJ1-5	.	CSASSQTNQPQHF
TRBV3-1/TRBV3-2	TRBJ1-2	.	CASSPGPNYGYTF